This paragraph reports one TCR beta chain. Its antigen is unidentified. The length of the CDR3 is 14 residues. The V end was cut by 5 bases, the J end by 4 bases, with 14 bases between. Germline V lookup: CDR1 MDHEN, CDR2 SYDVKM. The sample originates from a study of identical twins. Via MiXCR, TCRdb re-called the 5' RACE reads, giving one row per CDR3 protein. The data contain around 1.7 million distinct CDR3 sequences, less than 35% of them singletons. Regarding the study as a whole: Beta out-of-frame twin sharing showed a weaker excess. With monozygotic twins, out-of-frame TCR alpha sharing exceeded what models estimated.

This chain links TRBV28 with TRBJ1-2; D is unclear. The sequence came from a newborn girl in good health. The sample comprised cord blood. CDR3: CASSDLKDFYGYTF. Here the CDR3 DNA reads TGTGCCAGCAGTGACCTAAAAGACTTCTATGGCTACACCTTC.